This TCR beta chain stems from a study of graft-versus-host responses after intestinal transplantation. Background on the study: All of the recipients had induction that used anti-thymocyte globulin, then tacrolimus and steroids for three to four years.

Sequencing used immunoSEQ multiplex PCR; TCRdb keeps in-frame clones, though not all of them. This table has under 100,000 clones, 85% to 95% appearing once. Trimming cost V 4 bases and J 1 base; bases outside gene matches: 8. The CDR3 is 15 amino acids. Germline CDR1 and CDR2: SQVTM and ANQGSEA. Notes on this clone: Its antigen remains unidentified.

The source was unstimulated CD8+ T cells sorted from spleen or lymph node cells, collected before transplant. The V call is TRBV29-1, the J call TRBJ1-1, with TRBD1 identical over 8 bases. The clonotype comes from a human donor who was the organ donor for an intestinal transplant. Here the CDR3 reads CSVGRPGGWNTEAFF. CDR3 nucleotide sequence: TGCAGCGTTGGTCGGCCAGGGGGCTGGAACACTGAAGCTTTCTTT.